This entry describes one T cell receptor beta chain. No antigen is known for it. The data are from a study of graft-versus-host responses after intestinal transplantation. Here immunoSEQ multiplex PCR was the method, and the copy in TCRdb shows in-frame clones only, minus some. The repertoire has around 88,000 clones, around 83% of them found once; the top ten carry about a sixth. The V and J ends lost 4 bases and 6 bases, in that order; junction bases with no gene match: 4. The CDR3 runs to 14 residues. Germline V gives CDR1 MNHEY, CDR2 SMNVEV (reference sequence). The sample consisted of unstimulated CD8+ T cells sorted from spleen or lymph node cells, taken before intestinal transplant. The TCR was taken from a human donor who received an intestinal transplant. This chain connects TRBV27 to TRBJ2-7; TRBD2 aligns across 12 bases. The CDR3: CASSSLAGGSEQYF. The CDR3 DNA reads as TGTGCCAGCAGTTCACTAGCGGGGGGTTCCGAGCAGTACTTC.